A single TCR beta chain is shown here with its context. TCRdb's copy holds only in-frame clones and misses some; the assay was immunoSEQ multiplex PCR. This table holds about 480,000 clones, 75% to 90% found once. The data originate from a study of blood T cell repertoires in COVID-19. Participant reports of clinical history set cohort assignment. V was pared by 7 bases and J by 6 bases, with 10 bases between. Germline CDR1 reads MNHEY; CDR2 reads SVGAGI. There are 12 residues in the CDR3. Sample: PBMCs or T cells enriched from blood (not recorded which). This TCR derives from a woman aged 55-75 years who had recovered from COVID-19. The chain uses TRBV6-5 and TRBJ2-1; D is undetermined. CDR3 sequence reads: CASKLYLNEQFF. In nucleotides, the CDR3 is TGTGCCAGCAAACTCTATCTCAATGAGCAGTTCTTC.